These 27 T cell receptor beta chains originate from one sample sequenced in a study of T-cell reconstitution after alpha-beta-depleted transplantation in children. The authors prepared the TCRbeta library with unique molecular identifiers. TCRdb re-called the PCR reads with MiXCR, one entry per CDR3 protein. Among hundreds of thousands of distinct CDR3 sequences listed, 15% to 20% were seen once. Sequenced here: PBMCs from the stem cell graft donor, sampled from the stem cell graft. The receptors here all came from a human donor who donated a stem cell graft to a child with acute myeloid leukemia.

This clonotype was detected once. The rearrangement links TRBV4-3 to TRBJ2-1; tentative D call: TRBD1 (6 bases). Germline CDR1 LGHNA, CDR2 YSLEER. The length of the CDR3 is 18 residues. The V end lost 1 base, the J end lost 0 bases, and 16 bases lay between the germline ends. CDR3 in DNA: TGCGCCAGCAGCCAAGGGGTTGGGGGCAGGAGCTCCTACAATGAGCAGTTCTTC. Protein product: CASSQGVGGRSSYNEQFF.

V is TRBV20-1 and J is TRBJ2-3, with 9 bases that match TRBD1. Germline trimming cut 2 bases from V and 8 bases from J; bases unmatched to any gene: 14. The V gene's germline CDR1 is DFQATT and CDR2 SNEGSKA (reference sequence). The length of the CDR3 is 16 residues. CDR3 protein: CSARPPGQGVRGTQYF. The CDR3 DNA is TGCAGTGCTAGACCCCCGGGACAGGGCGTGAGGGGTACGCAGTATTTT.

This clonotype came up many times. J is TRBJ2-5 and V is TRBV15, with 7 bases identical to TRBD1. Trimming cost V 0 bases and J 2 bases; bases outside gene matches: 9. Germline loops: CDR1 LNHNV, CDR2 YYDKDF (reference sequence). The CDR3 runs 17 residues. For the CDR3, the DNA is TGTGCCACCAGCAGAGATTGGGTGTTGGGACAGCAAGAGACCCAGTACTTC. This sequence encodes CATSRDWVLGQQETQYF.

This clonotype has a count of ten or more. The chain is built from TRBV20-1 and TRBJ2-1; 14 nucleotides agree with TRBD2. The CDR3 totals 17 residues. J was trimmed by 1 base and V by 3 bases; bases with no gene match: 5. The germline V gene encodes CDR1 DFQATT and CDR2 SNEGSKA (reference sequence). DNA for the CDR3: TGCAGTGCTAGTAGACTAGCGGGGGGGTTATCCTACAATGAGCAGTTCTTC. This encodes CSASRLAGGLSYNEQFF.

This clonotype was counted only a few times. The J gene is TRBJ2-3, the V gene TRBV15; D not certain. V was shortened by 3 bases and J by 4 bases, with 8 bases between the two germline ends. CDR1 and CDR2 (germline): LNHNV, YYDKDF (reference sequence). The length of the CDR3 is 13 residues. The CDR3 DNA follows: TGTGCCACCAGCAGTGACTTATCAGATACGCAGTATTTT. Translated: CATSSDLSDTQYF.

V is TRBV27 and J is TRBJ2-7; D is unresolved. The CDR3 is 13 residues long. V was trimmed by 5 bases and J by 0 bases, leaving 8 bases between them. In germline, CDR1 is MNHEY, CDR2 SMNVEV (reference sequence). The DNA for the CDR3 is TGTGCCAGCAGTACCGCCTACTCCTACGAGCAGTACTTC. Translating gives CASSTAYSYEQYF.

This clonotype was recorded many times. V usage is TRBV12-3 or TRBV12-4 and J usage is TRBJ1-1; the D gene is possibly TRBD1 (5 bases). The CDR3 is made up of 14 amino acids. V was shortened by 8 bases and J by 1 base, with 14 bases between the two germline ends. In DNA, the CDR3 is TGTGCCAGCCGATGGGGGGAGGGGAACACTGAAGCTTTCTTT. It codes for CASRWGEGNTEAFF.

This clonotype was recorded at least ten times. The gene calls are TRBV9 and TRBJ1-1; D remains unclear. The CDR3 has 13 residues. The ends were cut back, 0 bases at V and 7 bases at J, with 10 bases in the middle. In germline, CDR1 is SGDLS, CDR2 YYNGEE. Written as DNA, the CDR3 is TGTGCCAGCAGCGTAGTGCCGGGGATTGAAGCTTTCTTT. Translation gives CASSVVPGIEAFF.

This clonotype has a count of ten or more. This sequence joins TRBV29-1 and TRBJ1-1, with unresolved D. V was pared by 2 bases and J by 2 bases, with 9 bases between. Germline CDR1 is SQVTM and CDR2 is ANQGSEA. CDR3 length: 13 amino acids. This CDR3 reads CSVETDLNTEAFF. The CDR3 DNA reads as TGCAGCGTTGAAACGGATCTTAACACTGAAGCTTTCTTT.

This clonotype was seen only a few times. The J gene is TRBJ2-1, the V gene TRBV12-3 or TRBV12-4, with 13 nucleotides matching TRBD2. There are 18 residues in the CDR3. The J segment lost 7 bases and the V segment lost 3 bases, leaving 12 bases of the junction unmatched. CDR3 residues: CASSFVATSGGPGNEQFF. The CDR3, as DNA: TGTGCCAGCAGTTTTGTGGCGACTAGCGGGGGGCCCGGAAATGAGCAGTTCTTC.

This clonotype appeared many times. The gene calls are TRBV12-3 or TRBV12-4 and TRBJ1-6; TRBD1 might be the D (5 bases). Deletions cut 5 bases from V and 5 bases from J, with 13 bases between. The CDR3 runs 15 residues. In DNA form, the CDR3 reads TGTGCCAGCAGTCCGCCGGGACCCAATAATTCACCCCTCCACTTT. It encodes CASSPPGPNNSPLHF.

This clonotype was counted only a few times. One end of the junction varies from germline; a read error may be responsible. The chain recombines TRBV20-1 with TRBJ1-1; TRBD1 matches 7 bases. In germline, CDR1 is DFQATT, CDR2 SNEGSKA (reference sequence). This CDR3 spans 14 amino acids. DNA for the CDR3: TGCAGTGCTGGAGACAGGGAATCTAGCACTGAAGCTTTCTTT. This codes for CSAGDRESSTEAFF.

In this sample, this clonotype turned up many times. Germline is not matched at one junction end, which may reflect a read error. This chain uses TRBV29-1 with TRBJ2-1; D is uncertain. Germline V gene sequence: CDR1 SQVTM, CDR2 ANQGSEA. The CDR3 contains 13 residues. The CDR3 DNA reads as TGCAGCGTTGTAGTTGGCTCCCACAATGAGCAGTTCTTC. It specifies CSVVVGSHNEQFF.

The V and J genes are TRBV4-1 and TRBJ2-7, with TRBD1 matching 7 bases. Germline loops: CDR1 MGHRA, CDR2 YSYEKL. Losses at the gene ends were 2 bases for V and 5 bases for J; bases not matched to a gene: 3. This CDR3 has 13 amino acids. The CDR3 loop reads CASSQTTGNEQYV. CDR3 DNA sequence: TGCGCCAGCAGCCAAACGACAGGGAACGAGCAGTACGTC.

The table lists this clonotype with many counts. The J gene is TRBJ2-7, the V gene TRBV20-1, with 9 bases aligning to TRBD1. The junction had 9 bases not matched to a gene; V was cut back by 2 bases and J by 4 bases. CDR3 length equals 15 residues. CDR1 and CDR2 from the germline V gene are DFQATT and SNEGSKA (reference sequence). The CDR3 sequence is CSARSNRGLMYEQYF. In DNA form, the CDR3 reads TGCAGTGCTAGATCCAACAGGGGGCTAATGTACGAGCAGTACTTC.

This clonotype was counted only a few times. The chain employs TRBV5-6 and TRBJ1-5; a possible D gene is TRBD1 (6 bases). V was pared by 0 bases and J by 6 bases, with 13 bases between. The CDR3 consists of 15 residues. CDR1 SGHDT and CDR2 YYEEEE come from the germline V gene. The CDR3 DNA is TGTGCCAGCAGCTTGGGAGGGGGGCGCGGTCAGCCCCAGCATTTT. It translates to CASSLGGGRGQPQHF.

This clonotype appeared a few times. V is TRBV10-3 and J is TRBJ2-1; 12 bases are shared with TRBD2. This CDR3 is 15 amino acids long. The J segment lost 9 bases and the V segment lost 0 bases, leaving 3 bases of the junction unmatched. The germline V gene has CDR1 ENHRY and CDR2 SYGVKD. CDR3 sequence: CAISESSTSGGEQFF. The CDR3 DNA sequence: TGTGCCATCAGTGAGTCCTCGACTAGCGGGGGTGAGCAGTTCTTC.

This chain uses TRBV5-1 with TRBJ2-3, with 10 positions matching TRBD1. Germline V gene data show CDR1 as SGHRS and CDR2 as YFSETQ. The CDR3 totals 17 residues. Germline trimming cut 0 bases from V and 1 base from J; bases unmatched to any gene: 5. The CDR3 bases are TGCGCCAGCAGCTTGGGACAGGGGGCGACTGGCACAGATACGCAGTATTTT. This codes for CASSLGQGATGTDTQYF.

The sample holds many counts of this clonotype. V gene TRBV20-1 combines with J gene TRBJ1-5, with D perhaps TRBD1 (5 bases). V was pared by 2 bases and J by 2 bases, with 7 bases between. CDR1 DFQATT and CDR2 SNEGSKA come from the germline V gene (reference sequence). The CDR3 covers 13 residues. The chain's CDR3 is CSARQGGNQPQHF. The CDR3 region has the DNA TGCAGTGCTAGACAGGGAGGCAATCAGCCCCAGCATTTT.

In this sample, this clonotype turned up many times. V gene TRBV12-3 or TRBV12-4 combines with J gene TRBJ2-7, with D hard to call. The CDR3 runs 13 residues. The germline V and J ends were trimmed by 1 base and 1 base, with 5 bases remaining between them. This CDR3 is CASSLVTSYEQYF. The CDR3 coding sequence is TGTGCCAGCAGTTTAGTTACTTCCTACGAGCAGTACTTC.

This clonotype was observed a handful of times. The chain is built from TRBV29-1 and TRBJ2-1; TRBD2 agrees at 13 bases. Germline CDR1 SQVTM, CDR2 ANQGSEA. The CDR3 contains 14 residues. The V segment lost 6 bases and the J segment 7 bases; nucleotides outside the gene matches: 6. The CDR3 nucleotides read TGCAGCGTCGGACTAGCGGGGGTTGAAAATGAGCAGTTCTTC. This translates into CSVGLAGVENEQFF.

The chain links TRBV7-2 to TRBJ2-1; D might be TRBD1 (7 bases). This CDR3 spans 15 amino acids. The germline V gene has CDR1 SGHTA and CDR2 FQGNSA. Trimming stripped 5 bases from V and 6 bases from J, with 17 bases between. The DNA for the CDR3 is TGTGCCAGCAGCCGAGGGGGCTGGGGAGGCAATGAGCAGTTCTTC. This sequence encodes CASSRGGWGGNEQFF.

The table lists this clonotype with a few counts. The rearrangement joins TRBV6-5 to TRBJ1-1; 12 positions agree with TRBD1. Germline V lookup: CDR1 MNHEY, CDR2 SVGAGI. Trimming cost V 5 bases and J 5 bases; bases outside gene matches: 9. The CDR3 has 16 residues. The CDR3 loop reads CASSPRDRGRRTEAFF. CDR3 sequence (DNA): TGTGCCAGCAGTCCTCGGGACAGGGGGCGTCGGACTGAAGCTTTCTTT.

This clonotype was recorded many times. The rearrangement joins TRBV29-1 to TRBJ1-2; 9 bases agree with TRBD1. Trimming at V came to 3 bases and at J to 6 bases, leaving 5 bases not matched to a gene. Germline V gene data show CDR1 as SQVTM and CDR2 as ANQGSEA. The CDR3 is 13 amino acids. The CDR3 DNA is TGCAGCGTTGACCCTGGGACAGGGCATGGCTACACCTTC. Its protein product is CSVDPGTGHGYTF.

Comments on this clonotype: One base away lies a much larger clone, so this may be a sequencing read error. The V call is TRBV20-1, the J call TRBJ2-1, with a weak D call TRBD2 (6 bases). This CDR3 contains 15 residues. Germline CDR1 reads DFQATT; CDR2 reads SNEGSKA (reference sequence). V was trimmed by 0 bases and J by 7 bases, leaving 16 bases between them. The CDR3 nucleotides read TGCAGTGCTAGAGATCGGGACTTAGGTTCAAATGAGCAGTTCTTC. Translated: CSARDRDLGSNEQFF.

This clonotype occurred a few times. Written as DNA, the CDR3 is TGTGCCAGCAGCTCCCAAGGCGACGGCATTCAGTACTTC. It translates to CASSSQGDGIQYF. J is TRBJ2-4 and V is TRBV7-3; D is unresolved. There are 13 residues in the CDR3. The germline V and J ends were trimmed by 4 bases and 9 bases, with 13 bases remaining between them. Germline V gene data show CDR1 as SGHTA and CDR2 as FQGTGA.

This clonotype was seen at least ten times. In DNA, the CDR3 is TGTGCCATCAGTGAGTTCTCCCCGGACAGCTCCTACGAGCAGTACTTC. Its protein is CAISEFSPDSSYEQYF. The V gene is TRBV10-3, the J gene TRBJ2-7; possible D gene TRBD1, 6 bases. The CDR3 has 16 amino acids. V was pared by 1 base and J by 0 bases, with 13 bases between. Germline-derived CDR1 and CDR2 are ENHRY and SYGVKD.